Below, 30 T cell receptor beta chains from the same sample are listed, as sequenced in a study of OX40 agonist ivuxolimab in advanced cancers. Assay used: immunoSEQ multiplex PCR; TCRdb lists only in-frame clones, some missing. Of some 58,000 clones listed, roughly 89% are singletons. Here the sequenced sample was CD4+ or CD8+ T cells sorted from blood, taken in a trial of the OX40 agonist ivuxolimab. Every receptor here comes from an adult with an advanced solid tumor such as melanoma, head and neck, liver or kidney cancer.

The chain has TRBV9 and TRBJ1-4; the D is unclear. The V gene's germline CDR1 is SGDLS and CDR2 YYNGEE. Trimming stripped 0 bases from V and 0 bases from J, with 3 bases between. The CDR3 spans 14 residues. The CDR3 region is CASSVAATNEKLFF. The CDR3 bases are TGTGCCAGCAGCGTAGCGGCAACTAATGAAAAACTGTTTTTT.

The V and J genes are TRBV18 and TRBJ1-3; D not resolved. The germline V gene has CDR1 KGHSH and CDR2 LQKENI. The CDR3 length is 15 residues. The V end was cut by 3 bases, the J end by 0 bases, with 9 bases between. DNA for the CDR3: TGTGCCAGCTCACCTCCTAGACTCTCTGGAAACACCATATATTTT. Amino acids: CASSPPRLSGNTIYF.

The chain combines TRBV25-1 with TRBJ2-2; no clear D gene. Trimming pared 4 bases from V and 2 bases from J, leaving 2 bases between. CDR1 and CDR2 (germline): MGHDK, SYGVNS. The length of the CDR3 is 12 residues. The CDR3 region is CASSGNTGELFF. In nucleotides, the CDR3 is TGTGCCAGCAGTGGAAACACCGGGGAGCTGTTTTTT.

The chain employs TRBV5-1 and TRBJ2-1; tentative D call: TRBD1 (6 bases). This CDR3 is built from 17 residues. Trimming shortened V by 4 bases and J by 9 bases, and 26 bases separated the two germline ends. The germline V gene has CDR1 SGHRS and CDR2 YFSETQ. The CDR3 DNA follows: TGCGCCAGCAGCCCAAGTTACAGGGACCAGGGGTATAGTGAGCAGTTCTTC. Translated, it gives CASSPSYRDQGYSEQFF.

This clone was detected only once. The V gene is TRBV11-3, the J gene TRBJ2-7; D not resolved. The CDR3 sequence is 12 residues long. The V gene's germline CDR1 is SGHNT and CDR2 YENEEA. Deletions cut 1 base from V and 6 bases from J, with 7 bases between. The DNA of the CDR3 is TGTGCCAGCAGCTTAGGTGGGTCCGAGCAGTACTTC. The encoded protein is CASSLGGSEQYF.

The V call is TRBV6-6, the J call TRBJ2-3, with D maybe TRBD2 (6 bases). The germline V gene has CDR1 MNHNY and CDR2 SVGAGI (reference sequence). CDR3 size: 13 residues. Trimming stripped 6 bases from V and 2 bases from J, with 9 bases between. The CDR3 spells CASRRDPTDTQYF. For the CDR3, the DNA is TGTGCCAGCAGGCGGGACCCCACAGATACGCAGTATTTT.

V gene TRBV28 combines with J gene TRBJ2-2; 7 bases align to TRBD1. Germline lookup yields CDR1 MDHEN and CDR2 SYDVKM. CDR3 length: 15 amino acids. The V and J ends lost 5 bases and 6 bases, in that order; junction bases with no gene match: 9. CDR3 sequence reads: CASSAPGQKAGELFF. CDR3 in DNA: TGTGCCAGCAGTGCTCCGGGACAGAAAGCCGGGGAGCTGTTTTTT.

The chain recombines TRBV5-1 with TRBJ2-3; the D gene is possibly TRBD1 (5 bases). V was shortened by 6 bases and J by 0 bases, with 14 bases between the two germline ends. Germline lookup yields CDR1 SGHRS and CDR2 YFSETQ. The CDR3 spans 15 residues. The CDR3 sequence: CASTLRGGSTDTQYF. The CDR3 DNA sequence: TGCGCCAGCACACTAAGGGGCGGCAGCACAGATACGCAGTATTTT.

This clone was found a few times. The chain couples TRBV18 to TRBJ2-5; D gene ambiguous. The V end lost 3 bases, the J end lost 9 bases, and 17 bases lay between the germline ends. Germline-derived CDR1 and CDR2 are KGHSH and LQKENI. The CDR3 has 14 residues. CDR3 nucleotide sequence: TGTGCCAGCTCACCTCCGGACGGAGATAAGGCCCAGTACTTC. This codes for CASSPPDGDKAQYF.

The gene calls are TRBV29-1 and TRBJ2-3; the D gene is possibly TRBD2 (6 bases). CDR3 length: 13 residues. Germline lookup yields CDR1 SQVTM and CDR2 ANQGSEA. V was cut by 7 bases and J by 2 bases, with 13 bases left in between. CDR3 bases: TGCAGCGGAGATAGCGGAAACACAGATACGCAGTATTTT. Its protein product is CSGDSGNTDTQYF.

V is TRBV5-1 and J is TRBJ2-7; D is unclear. The V end was cut by 3 bases, the J end by 4 bases, with 8 bases between. This CDR3 has 12 residues. Per germline, CDR1 SGHRS and CDR2 YFSETQ. DNA for the CDR3: TGCGCCAGCAGCTCGACTGAGTACGAGCAGTACTTC. This codes for CASSSTEYEQYF.

The chain uses TRBV2 and TRBJ2-7, with D possibly being TRBD2 (6 bases). V dropped 1 base and J dropped 3 bases, with 19 bases sitting between them. The CDR3 is 17 residues long. Germline CDR1 is SNHLY and CDR2 is FYNNEI. CDR3 sequence (DNA): TGTGCCAGCAGTGAAGTCCCGGGGGTAGCCGTAGGCTACGAGCAGTACTTC. It yields the protein CASSEVPGVAVGYEQYF.

The CDR3 bases are TGTGCCACCACAGCGGGAGATCGTATGAATGAGCAGTTCTTC. Amino acids: CATTAGDRMNEQFF. V usage is TRBV2 and J usage is TRBJ2-1; 8 bases fit TRBD2. This CDR3 contains 14 residues. The V gene end was trimmed by 10 bases and the J gene end by 7 bases; junction bases not matched to a gene: 12. CDR1 and CDR2 from the germline V gene are SNHLY and FYNNEI.

This chain links TRBV11-2 with TRBJ2-5; D not certain. The DNA end lines up better with TRBJ2-7; the J call may be wrong. This CDR3 has 15 residues. CDR1 SGHAT and CDR2 FQNNGV come from the germline V gene. DNA of the CDR3: TGTGCCAGCAGTACGCTGGGCCCTTCGTCCTACGAGCAGTACTTC. Translated: CASSTLGPSSYEQYF.

The chain is built from TRBV6-4 and TRBJ2-7; possibly TRBD1 for D (5 bases). The V end was cut by 2 bases, the J end by 2 bases, with 7 bases between. CDR1 MRHNA and CDR2 SNTAGT come from the germline V gene. The CDR3 has 13 amino acids. The DNA for the CDR3 is TGTGCCAGCAGTGACCGACAGACCTACGAGCAGTACTTC. Translated: CASSDRQTYEQYF.

The chain employs TRBV28 and TRBJ2-7; D remains unclear. V was clipped by 6 bases and J by 4 bases, with 7 bases between them. The CDR3 is 11 residues long. Germline V gene sequence: CDR1 MDHEN, CDR2 SYDVKM. The CDR3: CASRRLYEQYF. The CDR3 bases are TGTGCCAGCAGAAGACTTTACGAGCAGTACTTC. The complete variable domain, with remaining parts taken from reference TRBV28 and TRBJ2-7, reads DVKVTQSSRYLVKRTGEKVFLECVQDMDHENMFWYRQDPGLGLRLIYFSYDVKMKEKGDIPEGYSVSREKKERFSLILESASTNQTSMYLCASRRLYEQYFGPGTRLTVT.

CDR3 in amino acids: CASSQERSSKIFAYEQYF. CDR3 in DNA: TGTGCCAGCAGCCAGGAGCGTAGCAGCAAGATCTTTGCCTACGAGCAGTACTTC. J is TRBJ2-7 and V is TRBV16; D gene unclear. Trimming cost V 3 bases and J 2 bases, with 23 bases left between them. The germline gives CDR1 KGHSY, CDR2 FQNENV. The CDR3 consists of 18 residues.

The rearrangement joins TRBV15 to TRBJ2-1, with TRBD2 matching 9 bases. Trimming cost V 10 bases and J 7 bases; bases outside gene matches: 5. The CDR3 consists of 12 residues. Germline CDR1 is LNHNV and CDR2 is YYDKDF (reference sequence). The CDR3 protein is CAISSGRNEQFF. The CDR3 DNA is TGTGCCATTTCGAGCGGGAGGAATGAGCAGTTCTTC.

The chain carries TRBV5-5 and TRBJ2-3; 11 bases agree with TRBD1. Germline CDR1 reads SGHKS; CDR2 reads YYEKEE (reference sequence). V shed 4 bases and J 4 bases; nucleotides not matched to a gene: 14. There are 18 residues in the CDR3. The CDR3 region is CASSPRPSRDRGADTQYF. The CDR3, as DNA: TGTGCCAGCAGCCCACGTCCGTCCCGGGACAGGGGGGCAGATACGCAGTATTTT.

The chain couples TRBV18 to TRBJ1-5; D is unclear. This CDR3 spans 15 amino acids. V was clipped by 2 bases and J by 4 bases, with 12 bases between them. Germline-derived CDR1 and CDR2 are KGHSH and LQKENI. CDR3 amino acids: CASSPEQLGNQPQHF. The CDR3, as DNA: TGTGCCAGCTCACCAGAACAGCTTGGGAATCAGCCCCAGCATTTT. The full variable domain, completed using reference TRBV18 and TRBJ1-5, is NAGVMQNPRHLVRRRGQEARLRCSPMKGHSHVYWYRQLPEEGLKFMVYLQKENIIDESGMPKERFSAEFPKEGPSILRIQQVVRGDSAAYFCASSPEQLGNQPQHFGDGTRLSIL.

The chain combines TRBV4-1 with TRBJ2-2; no clear D. V was trimmed by 1 base and J by 7 bases, leaving 10 bases between them. The germline V gene encodes CDR1 MGHRA and CDR2 YSYEKL. The CDR3 runs 14 residues. CDR3 sequence (DNA): TGCGCCAGCAGCCAAGGCCCTGGCATCGGGGAGCTGTTTTTT. As protein: CASSQGPGIGELFF.

This clone was picked up a small number of times. The genes are TRBV12-2 and TRBJ1-1. TRBV12-2 represents a pseudogene. This CDR3 is built from 12 residues. CDR3 nucleotide sequence: TGTGCATGTCCTATCGGGCGCCTGGGAGCTTTCTTT. It yields the protein CACPIGRLGAFF.

V and J are TRBV11-3 and TRBJ2-5, with 7 positions matching TRBD2. The V and J ends lost 0 bases and 1 base, in that order; junction bases with no gene match: 2. This CDR3 has 15 residues. Per the germline V gene, CDR1 is SGHNT and CDR2 is YENEEA. CDR3 region: CASSLERESQETQYF. The CDR3 DNA follows: TGTGCCAGCAGCTTAGAGCGGGAGTCCCAAGAGACCCAGTACTTC. Based on the CDR3 plus reference TRBV11-3 and TRBJ2-5, the full variable domain is EAGVVQSPRYKIIEKKQPVAFWCNPISGHNTLYWYLQNLGQGPELLIRYENEEAVDDSQLPKDRFSAERLKGVDSTLKIQPAELGDSAVYLCASSLERESQETQYFGPGTRLLVL.

This clone was picked up a small number of times. The chain combines TRBV4-1 with TRBJ2-2; D is perhaps TRBD2 (6 bases). V was cut by 0 bases and J by 2 bases, with 13 bases left in between. The CDR3 is made up of 17 amino acids. Germline CDR1 reads MGHRA; CDR2 reads YSYEKL. CDR3 sequence (DNA): TGCGCCAGCAGCCAAGATCGGCTAGCGAGTAACACCGGGGAGCTGTTTTTT. It translates to CASSQDRLASNTGELFF.

The V gene is TRBV6-5, the J gene TRBJ2-3; D unclear. The CDR3 runs to 15 residues. In germline, CDR1 is MNHEY, CDR2 SVGAGI. Trimming took off 2 bases at V and 1 base at J, with 10 bases between the two ends. CDR3 nucleotide sequence: TGTGCCAGCAGTTACAATCTGCTGGGCACAGATACGCAGTATTTT. It translates to CASSYNLLGTDTQYF.

The J gene is TRBJ2-7, the V gene TRBV6-5; D is ambiguous. There are 14 residues in the CDR3. Germline values: CDR1 MNHEY, CDR2 SVGAGI. With 5 bases removed from V and 6 bases from J, the gap between germline ends came to 17 bases. The CDR3 DNA sequence: TGTGCCAGCAGTCGCGGATCCCTTAGTGGCGAGCAGTACTTC. Protein product: CASSRGSLSGEQYF.

This clone was found a few times. The V call is TRBV19, the J call TRBJ2-7; the D gene is possibly TRBD2 (6 bases). V was clipped by 8 bases and J by 2 bases, with 13 bases between them. CDR3 length: 13 amino acids. The germline CDR1 and CDR2 sequences are LNHDA and SQIVND (reference sequence). The CDR3 sequence is CASSRPGAYEQYF. As DNA, the CDR3 is TGTGCCAGTTCCCGACCGGGGGCCTACGAGCAGTACTTC.

The V and J genes are TRBV5-1 and TRBJ1-2, with no clear D. The CDR3 is 14 amino acids. V was shortened by 0 bases and J by 1 base, with 7 bases between the two germline ends. Germline CDR1 SGHRS, CDR2 YFSETQ. For the CDR3, the DNA is TGCGCCAGCAGCTTGGACGGGGTTAACTATGGCTACACCTTC. Translation: CASSLDGVNYGYTF.

This chain joins TRBV5-1 and TRBJ1-4; 8 bases match TRBD1. This CDR3 has 15 amino acids. V shed 3 bases, J shed 8 bases, and the junction held 9 bases outside the gene matches. Looked up from germline, CDR1 is SGHRS and CDR2 is YFSETQ. The CDR3 loop reads CASSSTGTGIEKLFF. The DNA of the CDR3 is TGCGCCAGCAGCTCCACGGGGACAGGAATCGAAAAACTGTTTTTT.

V is TRBV10-2 and J is TRBJ2-2; 11 positions match TRBD2. The CDR3 contains 15 residues. The junction had 5 bases not matched to a gene; V was cut back by 4 bases and J by 7 bases. From germline, CDR1 is WSHSY and CDR2 SAAADI. The CDR3 is CASSVLAGEGGELFF. The CDR3 nucleotides are TGCGCCAGCAGTGTACTAGCGGGAGAGGGCGGGGAGCTGTTTTTT.